The 28 T cell receptor beta chains reported below all come from one sample, sequenced in a study of cytomegalovirus exposure and HLA in healthy donors. Both 60 Vbeta primers and 13 Jbeta primers went into the PCR. Generated by immunoSEQ multiplex PCR, the TCRdb table keeps only in-frame clones and is missing some. The table includes about 120,000 clones, 75% to 90% detected once. Material for sequencing was PBMCs. These receptors were collected from a man aged 35 to 55 in good health and CMV-seronegative.

The chain employs TRBV5-6 and TRBJ2-7; D not certain. Trimming removed 1 base at V and 1 base at J, with 12 bases between. Germline assignment: CDR1 SGHDT and CDR2 YYEEEE. The CDR3 runs to 15 residues. Written as DNA, the CDR3 is TGTGCCAGCAGCTTGTCGTGGATCGGGTCCTACGAGCAGTACTTC. As protein: CASSLSWIGSYEQYF.

The chain uses TRBV2 and TRBJ1-5; weak D call: TRBD1 (5 bases). The CDR3 extends over 14 amino acids. Germline CDR1 and CDR2: SNHLY and FYNNEI. Trimming pared 5 bases from V and 7 bases from J, leaving 15 bases between. The CDR3 loop is CASSYSPGGQPQHF. The CDR3 coding sequence is TGTGCCAGCAGTTACTCCCCTGGGGGGCAGCCCCAGCATTTT.

In this sample, this clone turned up once. This chain connects TRBV27 to TRBJ1-2; no reliable D call. CDR1 and CDR2 (germline): MNHEY, SMNVEV (reference sequence). The length of the CDR3 is 13 residues. V gave up 5 bases and J gave up 0 bases, with 7 bases separating them. The CDR3 protein is CASSVRANYGYTF. DNA for the CDR3: TGTGCCAGCAGTGTCCGAGCTAACTATGGCTACACCTTC.

The rearrangement uses TRBV6-6 and TRBJ1-1; D gene uncertain. CDR3 length equals 13 residues. The germline V gene encodes CDR1 MNHNY and CDR2 SVGAGI (reference sequence). The V end was cut by 9 bases, the J end by 4 bases, with 15 bases between. As DNA, the CDR3 is TGTGCCAGTCGGGAGGTGGAAGTCACTGAAGCTTTCTTT. It encodes CASREVEVTEAFF.

The chain couples TRBV5-1 to TRBJ1-2; D unresolved. The germline V gene encodes CDR1 SGHRS and CDR2 YFSETQ. This CDR3 spans 14 amino acids. Trimming shortened V by 4 bases and J by 7 bases, and 17 bases separated the two germline ends. The CDR3 region is CASSPFRAGGGYTF. The CDR3, as DNA: TGCGCCAGCAGCCCCTTCCGCGCGGGTGGTGGCTACACCTTC.

Comment on this clone: Other DNA sequences in this sample translate to the same CDR3. The gene calls are TRBV5-1 and TRBJ2-7, with 12 bases aligning to TRBD1. CDR1 SGHRS and CDR2 YFSETQ come from the germline V gene. The CDR3 consists of 17 residues. The J segment lost 4 bases and the V segment lost 1 base, leaving 9 bases of the junction unmatched. CDR3 nucleotide sequence: TGCGCCAGCAGCTTGCGTTCGATGGGACAGGGGGCTTACGAGCAGTACTTC. Translated: CASSLRSMGQGAYEQYF.

The V and J genes are TRBV19 and TRBJ1-2; 7 positions agree with TRBD1. Trimming at V came to 3 bases and at J to 2 bases, leaving 3 bases not matched to a gene. The CDR3 runs to 14 residues. Germline CDR1 is LNHDA and CDR2 is SQIVND (reference sequence). The CDR3 DNA is TGTGCCAGTAGTATCGAGGGACAGAACTATGGCTACACCTTC. Translated, it gives CASSIEGQNYGYTF.

This clone was detected a few times. Mismatch with germline at one junction end may stem from a read error. The chain uses TRBV18 and TRBJ2-3, with TRBD1 matching 9 bases. The CDR3 runs to 17 residues. Germline values: CDR1 KGHSH, CDR2 LQKENI. The CDR3 nucleotides read TGTGCCAGCTCGCCACAGGGGGCTCGTGGCCAGGGGGATACGCAGTATTTT. This encodes CASSPQGARGQGDTQYF.

This clone was recorded only once. The V gene is TRBV5-1, the J gene TRBJ2-1, with D possibly being TRBD1 (6 bases). CDR3 size: 13 residues. Deletions cut 0 bases from V and 8 bases from J, with 9 bases between. Germline CDR1 is SGHRS and CDR2 is YFSETQ. CDR3 sequence reads: CASSLGRGYEQFF. The CDR3 DNA follows: TGCGCCAGCAGCTTGGGCAGGGGCTATGAGCAGTTCTTC.

CDR3 region: CASSLVGTSKGEQYF. CDR3 DNA: TGTGCCAGCAGCTTGGTAGGGACTAGCAAAGGCGAGCAGTACTTC. J is TRBJ2-7 and V is TRBV5-6; 9 bases line up with TRBD2. Germline assignment: CDR1 SGHDT and CDR2 YYEEEE. The CDR3 has 15 residues. The J segment lost 6 bases and the V segment lost 0 bases, leaving 7 bases of the junction unmatched.

The rearrangement joins TRBV7-3 to TRBJ1-1; D gene ambiguous. In germline, CDR1 is SGHTA, CDR2 FQGTGA. The ends were cut back, 5 bases at V and 0 bases at J, with 7 bases in the middle. The CDR3 totals 13 residues. CDR3 residues: CASSLTVNTEAFF. CDR3 DNA sequence: TGTGCCAGCAGCCTCACAGTGAACACTGAAGCTTTCTTT.

In DNA, the CDR3 is TGTGCCAGCAGCTTAACGGGGGACGAGCAGTACTTC. This encodes CASSLTGDEQYF. The V gene is TRBV7-9, the J gene TRBJ2-7; TRBD2 might be the D (6 bases). The CDR3 consists of 12 residues. Trimming cost V 2 bases and J 5 bases, with 7 bases left between them. Germline V gene data show CDR1 as SEHNR and CDR2 as FQNEAQ (reference sequence).

The chain couples TRBV10-3 to TRBJ2-5; maybe TRBD2 (6 bases). The CDR3 is 17 amino acids. The germline V gene encodes CDR1 ENHRY and CDR2 SYGVKD. V dropped 3 bases and J dropped 5 bases, with 22 bases sitting between them. The CDR3 nucleotides are TGTGCCATCAGTGATATGGGGGGTAGGACTGCCCGGGAGACCCAGTACTTC. Protein product: CAISDMGGRTARETQYF.

The V and J genes are TRBV7-2 and TRBJ1-2; 7 bases map to TRBD1. The CDR3 consists of 13 residues. CDR1 is SGHTA, CDR2 FQGNSA, per germline. With V trimmed by 4 bases and J by 7 bases, 6 bases remained unmatched. CDR3 region: CASSSTGKVGYTF. DNA for the CDR3: TGTGCCAGCAGCTCGACAGGGAAAGTTGGCTACACCTTC.

This clone was detected once. This chain connects TRBV18 to TRBJ2-1; TRBD2 matches 14 bases. Germline values: CDR1 KGHSH, CDR2 LQKENI. After removal of 5 bases from V and 8 bases from J, the junction contained 11 bases not matched to a gene. This CDR3 is 17 amino acids long. Here the CDR3 reads CASSVAGTSGSLYEQFF. The CDR3 nucleotides are TGTGCCAGCTCAGTAGCCGGGACTAGCGGGAGTTTATATGAGCAGTTCTTC.

The J gene is TRBJ2-5, the V gene TRBV7-6; a weak D match, TRBD2 (6 bases). Trimming pared 4 bases from V and 9 bases from J, leaving 12 bases between. Germline loops: CDR1 SGHVS, CDR2 FNYEAQ. The CDR3 loop spans 12 amino acids. In DNA form, the CDR3 reads TGTGCCAGCAGCTCACAGCAGCGGGCCCAGTACTTC. This codes for CASSSQQRAQYF.

The chain has TRBV27 and TRBJ2-1; tentatively, D is TRBD1 (6 bases). Germline values: CDR1 MNHEY, CDR2 SMNVEV (reference sequence). V gave up 5 bases and J gave up 2 bases, with 13 bases separating them. The CDR3 runs 15 residues. The CDR3 region is CASSRFQGPYNEQFF. CDR3 coding DNA: TGTGCCAGCAGTCGTTTTCAGGGGCCCTACAATGAGCAGTTCTTC.

V gene TRBV14 combines with J gene TRBJ1-2; 7 bases agree with TRBD1. This CDR3 region has 15 residues. V dropped 4 bases and J dropped 4; count of bases not matched to a gene: 9. Germline V gene data show CDR1 as SGHDN and CDR2 as FVKESK. The chain's CDR3 is CASSPTDRAGYGYTF. In nucleotides, the CDR3 is TGTGCCAGCAGCCCAACCGACAGGGCGGGCTATGGCTACACCTTC.

The chain has TRBV7-2 and TRBJ1-4; D is perhaps TRBD1 (6 bases). The V gene's germline CDR1 is SGHTA and CDR2 FQGNSA. This CDR3 region has 16 residues. V shed 5 bases and J shed 5 bases, with 18 bases lying between them. CDR3 in amino acids: CASSLTGSTPNEKLFF. The DNA for the CDR3 is TGTGCCAGCAGCCTCACAGGGTCTACCCCCAATGAAAAACTGTTTTTT.

The V call is TRBV27, the J call TRBJ2-1; D is uncertain. CDR1 and CDR2 (germline): MNHEY, SMNVEV (reference sequence). V lost 3 bases to trimming and J lost 7 bases, with 7 bases between them. The CDR3 consists of 12 residues. CDR3 protein: CASSFPNNEQFF. In nucleotides, the CDR3 is TGTGCCAGCAGTTTCCCTAATAATGAGCAGTTCTTC.

This chain joins TRBV7-9 and TRBJ1-2; D is possibly TRBD1 (5 bases). V lost 5 bases, J lost 0 bases, and 16 bases lay in between. The length of the CDR3 is 16 residues. The V gene's germline CDR1 is SEHNR and CDR2 FQNEAQ (reference sequence). The CDR3 spells CASSPGNRPANYGYTF. CDR3 DNA: TGTGCCAGCAGCCCCGGCAACAGGCCAGCTAACTATGGCTACACCTTC.

J is TRBJ2-1 and V is TRBV29-1; D is possibly TRBD2 (5 bases). From germline, CDR1 is SQVTM and CDR2 ANQGSEA. The CDR3 sequence is 12 residues long. The V and J ends lost 6 bases and 9 bases respectively, with 15 bases between them. The CDR3 spells CSVGRVSGEQFF. CDR3 nucleotides: TGCAGCGTCGGGCGGGTATCGGGTGAGCAGTTCTTC.

This rearrangement joins TRBV5-8 to TRBJ1-1; D unclear. The CDR3 has 15 residues. V was shortened by 4 bases and J by 0 bases, with 13 bases between the two germline ends. Germline lookup yields CDR1 SGHTS and CDR2 YDEGEE. The CDR3 is CASSEAGYMNTEAFF. CDR3 sequence (DNA): TGTGCCAGCAGCGAAGCCGGTTATATGAACACTGAAGCTTTCTTT. Together with reference TRBV5-8 and TRBJ1-1, the CDR3 gives the full variable domain: EAGVTQSPTHLIKTRGQQATLRCSPISGHTSVYWYQQALGLGLQFLLWYDEGEERNRGNFPPRFSGRQFPNYSSELNVNALELEDSALYLCASSEAGYMNTEAFFGQGTRLTVV.

The chain has TRBV6-5 and TRBJ1-2; tentatively, D is TRBD1 (6 bases). The CDR3 runs to 14 residues. Germline CDR1 MNHEY, CDR2 SVGAGI. Trimming shortened V by 10 bases and J by 4 bases, and 19 bases separated the two germline ends. The CDR3 loop reads CATGPPGVGYGYTF. Written as DNA, the CDR3 is TGTGCCACCGGCCCCCCAGGGGTTGGCTATGGCTACACCTTC.

The chain recombines TRBV11-2 with TRBJ1-1; TRBD1 is a possible D gene (6 bases). V shed 5 bases and J shed 9 bases, with 16 bases lying between them. CDR3 length equals 13 residues. Germline V gives CDR1 SGHAT, CDR2 FQNNGV. The chain's CDR3 is CASSPQTGQQAFF. The CDR3, as DNA: TGTGCCAGCAGCCCCCAAACAGGACAGCAAGCTTTCTTT.

The rearrangement links TRBV5-1 to TRBJ1-5; 8 bases agree with TRBD1. V trimming: 3 bases; J trimming: 4 bases; junction bases outside the gene matches: 6. CDR3 length: 15 amino acids. Germline V gene lookup returns CDR1 SGHRS and CDR2 YFSETQ. The DNA of the CDR3 is TGCGCCAGCAGCTCTTTGGGACAGGCTAATCAGCCCCAGCATTTT. Its protein product is CASSSLGQANQPQHF.

The chain has TRBV19 and TRBJ2-5, with a weak D call TRBD1 (5 bases). Germline assignment: CDR1 LNHDA and CDR2 SQIVND (reference sequence). This CDR3 is 15 amino acids long. Trimming took 7 bases from V and 4 from J, leaving 19 bases between them. The CDR3 bases are TGTGCCAGTAAAATCTCAGGGATGAAAGCAGAGACCCAGTACTTC. Its protein product is CASKISGMKAETQYF.

This chain uses TRBV9 with TRBJ2-6; D is undetermined. The CDR3 is 15 residues long. Germline V CDR1 and CDR2: SGDLS, YYNGEE. Trimming stripped 4 bases from V and 4 bases from J, with 12 bases between. The CDR3 DNA is TGTGCCAGCAGCCCGGGTACTCTGGGGGCCAACGTCCTGACTTTC. Translating it yields CASSPGTLGANVLTF.